These 2 T cell receptor beta chains came from one sample sequenced in a study of post-analysis software for immune sequencing data. Study outcomes and limitations: Relative to controls, patients had about 5 TRBV segments at higher frequency, with TRBV5-6, TRBV5-1 and TRBV20-1 among these.

Libraries were made from TCR beta cDNA, and they carried unique molecular identifiers. TCRdb redid the calling of the PCR reads with MiXCR, one entry per CDR3 protein. The sample consists of about 210,000 distinct CDR3 sequences, approximately 28% of them appearing once. Their antigens are not known. Sequencing used blood. Source of these receptors: a girl aged 2-17 years with multiple sclerosis.

The table lists this clonotype with a few counts. The J gene is TRBJ2-1, the V gene TRBV4-3, with unresolved D. V shed 0 bases and J shed 8 bases, with 8 bases lying between them. The CDR3 covers 13 residues. In germline, CDR1 is LGHNA, CDR2 YSLEER. CDR3 nucleotide sequence: TGCGCCAGCAGCCAAGAGTTGACCTATGAGCAGTTCTTC. Translated, it gives CASSQELTYEQFF.

In this sample, this clonotype turned up many times. V is TRBV6-5 and J is TRBJ2-5; 8 bases align to TRBD1. This CDR3 spans 14 amino acids. V shed 7 bases and J 5 bases; nucleotides not matched to a gene: 9. CDR1 and CDR2 (germline): MNHEY, SVGAGI. CDR3 bases: TGTGCCAGCACCTCAGGACAGGGAAGGGAGACCCAGTACTTC. This sequence encodes CASTSGQGRETQYF.